This T cell receptor beta chain was identified during a study of T-cell memory formation after mild COVID-19. Turning to the study itself: The study found TCR clusters largely donor specific.

From 5'RACE with constant-segment primers came TCR alpha and TCR beta cDNA libraries that carried sample barcodes and UMIs. TCRdb processed the 5' RACE reads anew with MiXCR; each CDR3 protein has one entry. The table lists hundreds of thousands of distinct CDR3 sequences, about 25% of them singletons. Only a few counts were recorded for this clonotype. Antigen unknown. The V and J ends lost 3 bases and 2 bases respectively, with 5 bases between them. The CDR3 runs 12 residues. CDR1 and CDR2 from the germline V gene are SGHDN and FVKESK. The study's findings and limits: Among clones contracting day 15 to 85, CD4/CD8 was balanced, whereas later expanders leaned CD4+. Some clones that responded were present in memory (sampled pre-infection), which suggests cross-reactive memory joined.

This chain joins TRBV14 and TRBJ2-7; TRBD2 is a possible D gene (5 bases). The sequence derives from an adult woman who had mild COVID-19 (a few samples of this study predate the infection). Cell type and time point are not known. Sequences were obtained from PBMCs or a T cell subset sorted from them (not recorded which). CDR3 nucleotides: TGTGCCAGCAGCCATAGCGCCTACGAGCAGTACTTC. Translation: CASSHSAYEQYF.